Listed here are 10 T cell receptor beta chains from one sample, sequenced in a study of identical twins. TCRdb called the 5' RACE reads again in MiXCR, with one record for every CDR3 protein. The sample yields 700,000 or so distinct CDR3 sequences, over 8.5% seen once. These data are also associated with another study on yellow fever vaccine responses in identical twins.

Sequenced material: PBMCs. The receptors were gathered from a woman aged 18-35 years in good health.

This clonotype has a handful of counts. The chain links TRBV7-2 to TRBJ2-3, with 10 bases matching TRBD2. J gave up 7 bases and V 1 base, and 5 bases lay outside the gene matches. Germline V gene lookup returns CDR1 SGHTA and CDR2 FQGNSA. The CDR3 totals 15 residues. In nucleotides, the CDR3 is TGTGCCAGCAGCTTAGTAGTTAGCGGGGGGAATACGCAGTATTTT. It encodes CASSLVVSGGNTQYF.

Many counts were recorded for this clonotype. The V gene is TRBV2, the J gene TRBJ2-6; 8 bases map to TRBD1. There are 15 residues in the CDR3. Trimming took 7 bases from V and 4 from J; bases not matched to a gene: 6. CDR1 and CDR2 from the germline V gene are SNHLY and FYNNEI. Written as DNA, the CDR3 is TGTGCCAGCACCGAGACAGGGGTAGGGGCCAACGTCCTGACTTTC. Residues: CASTETGVGANVLTF. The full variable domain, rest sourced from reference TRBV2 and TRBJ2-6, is EPEVTQTPSHQVTQMGQEVILRCVPISNHLYFYWYRQILGQKVEFLVSFYNNEISEKSEIFDDQFSVERPDGSNFTLKIRSTKLEDSAMYFCASTETGVGANVLTFGAGSRLTVL.

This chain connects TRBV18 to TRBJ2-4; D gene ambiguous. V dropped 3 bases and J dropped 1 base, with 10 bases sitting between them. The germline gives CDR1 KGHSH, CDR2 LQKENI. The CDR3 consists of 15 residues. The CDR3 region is CASSPRTMAKNIQYF. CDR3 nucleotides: TGTGCCAGCTCACCCCGGACGATGGCCAAAAACATTCAGTACTTC.

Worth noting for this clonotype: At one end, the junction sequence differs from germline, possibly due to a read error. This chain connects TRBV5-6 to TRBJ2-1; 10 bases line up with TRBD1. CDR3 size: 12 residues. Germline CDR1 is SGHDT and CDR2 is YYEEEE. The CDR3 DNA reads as TGTGCCAGCAGCTTGTCCCTGGGACAGGGGTCCTTC. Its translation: CASSLSLGQGSF.

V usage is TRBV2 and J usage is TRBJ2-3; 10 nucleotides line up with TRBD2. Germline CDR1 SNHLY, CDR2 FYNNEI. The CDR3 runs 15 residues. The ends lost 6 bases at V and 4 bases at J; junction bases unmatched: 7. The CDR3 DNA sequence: TGTGCCAGCAGAGAGAGAGCGGGGGGGGCAGATACGCAGTATTTT. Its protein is CASRERAGGADTQYF.

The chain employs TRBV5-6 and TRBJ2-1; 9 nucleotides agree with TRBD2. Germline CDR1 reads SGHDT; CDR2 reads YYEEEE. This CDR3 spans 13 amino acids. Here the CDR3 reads CGASRGGNNEQFF. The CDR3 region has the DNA TGTGGGGCTTCGCGGGGGGGCAACAATGAGCAGTTCTTC.

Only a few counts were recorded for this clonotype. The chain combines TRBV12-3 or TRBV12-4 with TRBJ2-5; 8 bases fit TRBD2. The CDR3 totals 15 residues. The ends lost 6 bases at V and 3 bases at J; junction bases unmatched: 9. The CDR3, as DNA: TGTGCCAGCAGCCGTGGACTAGCCCTGAAAGAGACCCAGTACTTC. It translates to CASSRGLALKETQYF.

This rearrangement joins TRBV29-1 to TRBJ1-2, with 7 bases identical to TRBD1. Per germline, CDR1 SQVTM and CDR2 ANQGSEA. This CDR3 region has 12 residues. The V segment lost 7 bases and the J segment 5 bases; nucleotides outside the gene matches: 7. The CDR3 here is CSARDSTYGYTF. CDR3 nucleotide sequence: TGCAGCGCCCGGGACAGTACTTATGGCTACACCTTC.

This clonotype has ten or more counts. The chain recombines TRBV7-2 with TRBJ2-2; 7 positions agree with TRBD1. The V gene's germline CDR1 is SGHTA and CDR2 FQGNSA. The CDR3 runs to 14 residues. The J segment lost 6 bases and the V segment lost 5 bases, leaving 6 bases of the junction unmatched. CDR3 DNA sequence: TGTGCCAGCAGCCCAACCACAGGGGCCGGGGAGCTGTTTTTT. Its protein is CASSPTTGAGELFF. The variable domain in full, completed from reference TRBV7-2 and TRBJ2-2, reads GAGVSQSPSNKVTEKGKDVELRCDPISGHTALYWYRQSLGQGLEFLIYFQGNSAPDKSGLPSDRFSAERTGGSVSTLTIQRTQQEDSAVYLCASSPTTGAGELFFGEGSRLTVL.

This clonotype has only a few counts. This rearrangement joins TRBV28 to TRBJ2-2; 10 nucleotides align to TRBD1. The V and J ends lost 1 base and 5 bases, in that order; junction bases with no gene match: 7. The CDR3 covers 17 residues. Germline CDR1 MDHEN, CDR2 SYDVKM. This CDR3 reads CASSLFKGTGETGELFF. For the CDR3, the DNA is TGTGCCAGCAGTTTATTTAAGGGGACAGGGGAAACCGGGGAGCTGTTTTTT.